The present entry profiles one T cell receptor beta chain with its context. The data are from a study of blood T cell repertoires in COVID-19. As for the study in general: The origin of the acute and convalescent COVID-19 samples was the United States, Italy and Spain. Sources were T cells, B-cell-depleted T cells, or PBMCs; the material itself was cDNA or gDNA.

The CDR3 has 14 amino acids. Germline V gene sequence: CDR1 LNHNV, CDR2 YYDKDF (reference sequence). V was shortened by 5 bases and J by 3 bases, with 13 bases between the two germline ends. Produced via immunoSEQ multiplex PCR; TCRdb's table is partial and in-frame only. Among some 87,000 clones listed, approximately 81% were seen once. This chain links TRBV15 with TRBJ1-2; tentative D call: TRBD1 (5 bases). Sequenced sample: peripheral blood. The TCR originated in an elderly man with active or convalescent COVID-19. CDR3 protein: CATSPGNIDYGYTF. Here the CDR3 DNA reads TGTGCCACCAGCCCAGGGAATATCGACTATGGCTACACCTTC.